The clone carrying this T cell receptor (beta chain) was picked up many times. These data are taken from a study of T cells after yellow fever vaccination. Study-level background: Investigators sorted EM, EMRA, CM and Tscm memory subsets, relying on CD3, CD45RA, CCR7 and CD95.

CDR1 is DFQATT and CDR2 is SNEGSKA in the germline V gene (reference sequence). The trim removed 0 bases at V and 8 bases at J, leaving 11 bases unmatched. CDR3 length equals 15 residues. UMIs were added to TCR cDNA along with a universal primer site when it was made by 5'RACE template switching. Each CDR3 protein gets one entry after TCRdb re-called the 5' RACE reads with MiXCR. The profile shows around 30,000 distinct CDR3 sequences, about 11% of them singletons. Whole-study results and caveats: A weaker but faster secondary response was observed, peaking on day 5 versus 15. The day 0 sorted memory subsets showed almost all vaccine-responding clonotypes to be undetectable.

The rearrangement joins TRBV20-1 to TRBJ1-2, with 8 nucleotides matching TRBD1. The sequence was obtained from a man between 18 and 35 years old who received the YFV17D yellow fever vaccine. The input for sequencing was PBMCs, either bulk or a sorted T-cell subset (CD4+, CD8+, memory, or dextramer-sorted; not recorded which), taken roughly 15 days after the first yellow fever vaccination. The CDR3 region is CSARDSGTGNLGYTF. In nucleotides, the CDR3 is TGCAGTGCTAGAGACTCCGGGACAGGCAATCTGGGCTACACCTTC.